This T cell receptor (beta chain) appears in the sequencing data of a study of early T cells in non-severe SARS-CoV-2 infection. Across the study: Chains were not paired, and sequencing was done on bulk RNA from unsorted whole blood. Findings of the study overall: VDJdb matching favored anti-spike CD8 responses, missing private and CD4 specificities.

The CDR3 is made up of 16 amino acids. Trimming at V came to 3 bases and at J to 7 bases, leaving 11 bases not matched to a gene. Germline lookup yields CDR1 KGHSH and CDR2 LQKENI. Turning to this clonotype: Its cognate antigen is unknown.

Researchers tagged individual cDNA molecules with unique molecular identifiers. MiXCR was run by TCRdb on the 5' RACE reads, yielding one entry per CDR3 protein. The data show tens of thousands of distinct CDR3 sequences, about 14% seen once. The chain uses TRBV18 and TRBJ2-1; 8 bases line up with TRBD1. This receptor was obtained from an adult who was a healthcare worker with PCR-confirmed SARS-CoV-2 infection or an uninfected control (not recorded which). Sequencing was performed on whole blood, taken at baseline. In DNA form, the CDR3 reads TGTGCCAGCTCACCCCAAGGACAGGGAAATGTGAATGAGCAGTTCTTC. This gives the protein CASSPQGQGNVNEQFF.